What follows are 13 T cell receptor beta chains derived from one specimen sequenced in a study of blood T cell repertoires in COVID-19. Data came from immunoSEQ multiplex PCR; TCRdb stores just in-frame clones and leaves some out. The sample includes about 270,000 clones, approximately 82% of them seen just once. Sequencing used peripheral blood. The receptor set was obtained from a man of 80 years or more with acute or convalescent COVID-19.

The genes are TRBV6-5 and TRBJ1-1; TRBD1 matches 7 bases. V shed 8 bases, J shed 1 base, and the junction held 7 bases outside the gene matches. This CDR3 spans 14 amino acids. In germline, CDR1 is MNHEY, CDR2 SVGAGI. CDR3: CASRWDRQNTEAFF. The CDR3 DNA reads TGTGCCAGCCGCTGGGACAGACAGAACACTGAAGCTTTCTTT.

Written as DNA, the CDR3 is TGTGCCAGCAGGCCTAGCAGTCGGGATGAGCAGTTCTTC. As protein: CASRPSSRDEQFF. The chain has TRBV6-5 and TRBJ2-1; tentatively, D is TRBD2 (5 bases). Per the germline V gene, CDR1 is MNHEY and CDR2 is SVGAGI. The CDR3 is 13 residues long. Trimming took 6 bases from V and 8 from J, leaving 14 bases between them.

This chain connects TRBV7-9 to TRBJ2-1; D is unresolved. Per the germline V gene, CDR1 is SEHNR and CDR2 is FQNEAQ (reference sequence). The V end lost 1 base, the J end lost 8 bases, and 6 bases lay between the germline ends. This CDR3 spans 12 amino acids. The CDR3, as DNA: TGTGCCAGCAGCTTAGTCAGTGATGAGCAGTTCTTC. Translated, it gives CASSLVSDEQFF.

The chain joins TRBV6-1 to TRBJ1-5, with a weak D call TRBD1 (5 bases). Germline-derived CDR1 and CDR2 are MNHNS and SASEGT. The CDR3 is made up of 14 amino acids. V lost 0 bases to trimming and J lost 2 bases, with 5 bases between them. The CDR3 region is CASSEAGGNQPQHF. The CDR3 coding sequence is TGTGCCAGCAGTGAAGCAGGGGGCAATCAGCCCCAGCATTTT.

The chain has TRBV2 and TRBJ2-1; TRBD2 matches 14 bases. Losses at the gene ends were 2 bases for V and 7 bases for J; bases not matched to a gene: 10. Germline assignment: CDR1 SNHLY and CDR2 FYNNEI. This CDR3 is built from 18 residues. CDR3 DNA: TGTGCCAGCAGTGAAATGCTGGGACTAGCGGGAGTTGGGAATGAGCAGTTCTTC. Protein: CASSEMLGLAGVGNEQFF.

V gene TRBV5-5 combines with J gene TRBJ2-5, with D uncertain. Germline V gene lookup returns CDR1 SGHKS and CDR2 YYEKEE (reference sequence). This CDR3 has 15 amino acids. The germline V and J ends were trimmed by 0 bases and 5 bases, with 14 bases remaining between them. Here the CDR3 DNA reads TGTGCCAGCAGCTTGGCAACCGCCGGTGTCGAGACCCAGTACTTC. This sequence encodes CASSLATAGVETQYF.

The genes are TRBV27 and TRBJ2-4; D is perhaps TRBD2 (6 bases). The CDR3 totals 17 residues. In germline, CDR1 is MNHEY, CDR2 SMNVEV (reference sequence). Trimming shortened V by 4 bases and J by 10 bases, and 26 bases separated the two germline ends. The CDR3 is CASSSSWRGLSGSIQYF. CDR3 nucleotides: TGTGCCAGCAGTTCGAGTTGGAGGGGACTGTCCGGGTCTATTCAGTACTTC.

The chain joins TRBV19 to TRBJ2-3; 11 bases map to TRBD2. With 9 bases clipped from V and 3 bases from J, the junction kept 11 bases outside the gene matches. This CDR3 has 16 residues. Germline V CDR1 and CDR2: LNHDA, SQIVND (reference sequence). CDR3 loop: CASKTLSGGGTDTQYF. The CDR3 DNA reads TGTGCCAGCAAGACCCTTAGCGGGGGGGGGACAGATACGCAGTATTTT.

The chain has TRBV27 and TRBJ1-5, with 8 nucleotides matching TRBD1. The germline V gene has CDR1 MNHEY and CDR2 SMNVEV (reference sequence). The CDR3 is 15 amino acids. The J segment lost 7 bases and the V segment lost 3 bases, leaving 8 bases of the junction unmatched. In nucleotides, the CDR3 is TGTGCCAGCAGTTTCCCCAGGGGGCATAAACAGCCCCAGCATTTT. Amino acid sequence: CASSFPRGHKQPQHF.

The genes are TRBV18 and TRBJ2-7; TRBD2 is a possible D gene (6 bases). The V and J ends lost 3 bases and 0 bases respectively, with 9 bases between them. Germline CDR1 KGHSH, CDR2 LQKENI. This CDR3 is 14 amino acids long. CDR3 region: CASSPGLSSYEQYF. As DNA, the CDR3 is TGTGCCAGCTCACCGGGACTTTCCTCCTACGAGCAGTACTTC.

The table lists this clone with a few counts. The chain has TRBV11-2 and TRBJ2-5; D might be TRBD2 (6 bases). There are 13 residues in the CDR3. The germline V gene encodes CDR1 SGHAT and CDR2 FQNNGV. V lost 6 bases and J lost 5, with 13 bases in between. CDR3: CASRGGTDETQYF. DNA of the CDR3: TGTGCCAGCAGAGGCGGGACCGACGAGACCCAGTACTTC.

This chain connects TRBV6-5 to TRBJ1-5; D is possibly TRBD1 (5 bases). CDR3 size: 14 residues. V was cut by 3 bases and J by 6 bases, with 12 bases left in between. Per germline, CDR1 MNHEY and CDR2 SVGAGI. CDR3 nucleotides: TGTGCCAGCAGTTATACAGGCCCGTCTCAGCCCCAGCATTTT. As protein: CASSYTGPSQPQHF.

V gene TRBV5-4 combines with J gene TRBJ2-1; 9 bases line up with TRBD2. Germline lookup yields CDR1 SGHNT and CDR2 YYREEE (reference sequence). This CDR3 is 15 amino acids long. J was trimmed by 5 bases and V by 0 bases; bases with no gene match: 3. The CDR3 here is CASSLGGLANNEQFF. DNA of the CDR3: TGTGCCAGCAGCTTGGGGGGACTAGCCAACAATGAGCAGTTCTTC.